Presented here are 23 T cell receptor beta chains from one specimen sequenced in a study of glioma-infiltrating T cells after dendritic cell vaccination. Clones were read by immunoSEQ multiplex PCR, and TCRdb kept only the in-frame ones, dropping some. The table shows fewer than 100,000 clones, with 70% to 90% occurring only once. This specimen was blood, taken before dendritic cell vaccination. The receptor source for this set is a human donor with glioblastoma.

This clone has a handful of counts. The chain is built from TRBV6-4 and TRBJ2-2; 10 nucleotides line up with TRBD2. This CDR3 region has 14 residues. V lost 4 bases, J lost 6 bases, and 2 bases stayed unmatched. Germline values: CDR1 MRHNA, CDR2 SNTAGT. The CDR3 DNA follows: TGTGCCAGCAGTGCAGGGACTAGCGCCGGGGAGCTGTTTTTT. It translates to CASSAGTSAGELFF.

This clone was observed a handful of times. This sequence joins TRBV7-9 and TRBJ1-1; possible D gene TRBD1, 5 bases. This CDR3 region has 13 residues. Germline CDR1 is SEHNR and CDR2 is FQNEAQ (reference sequence). Trimming took off 4 bases at V and 6 bases at J, with 12 bases between the two ends. The CDR3 sequence is CASSYDSLPEAFF. The DNA for the CDR3 is TGTGCCAGCAGCTACGACAGCCTACCTGAAGCTTTCTTT.

V is TRBV29-1 and J is TRBJ1-1; D is perhaps TRBD1 (6 bases). The length of the CDR3 is 14 residues. V lost 5 bases and J 4 bases, leaving 17 bases between the germline ends. Germline CDR1 reads SQVTM; CDR2 reads ANQGSEA. The DNA for the CDR3 is TGCAGCGTTTCCTCTACAGGGTCCCTCACTGAAGCTTTCTTT. It specifies CSVSSTGSLTEAFF.

The chain links TRBV29-1 to TRBJ2-7; TRBD2 is a possible D gene (5 bases). From germline, CDR1 is SQVTM and CDR2 ANQGSEA. The CDR3 has 12 amino acids. Trimming removed 6 bases at V and 3 bases at J, with 12 bases between. The CDR3 DNA follows: TGCAGCGTCCAGTCGGCGGGCTACGAGCAGTACTTC. It specifies CSVQSAGYEQYF.

The chain couples TRBV5-1 to TRBJ2-1, with TRBD1 matching 9 bases. Germline CDR1 and CDR2: SGHRS and YFSETQ. This CDR3 is 15 amino acids long. V gave up 4 bases and J gave up 7 bases; unmatched junction bases: 9. The CDR3, as DNA: TGCGCCAGCAGCGCGACCGGGACAGGGAGGAATGAGCAGTTCTTC. It specifies CASSATGTGRNEQFF.

The chain joins TRBV9 to TRBJ2-1; 8 bases match TRBD1. Germline CDR1 reads SGDLS; CDR2 reads YYNGEE. The length of the CDR3 is 16 residues. V shed 4 bases, J shed 9 bases, and the junction held 15 bases outside the gene matches. The CDR3 loop reads CASSPRTGLYSGEQFF. CDR3 bases: TGTGCCAGCAGCCCGCGGACAGGGCTTTATAGCGGTGAGCAGTTCTTC.

The J gene is TRBJ1-2, the V gene TRBV6-4, with unresolved D. The CDR3 consists of 13 residues. Trimming took off 4 bases at V and 6 bases at J, with 12 bases between the two ends. CDR1 is MRHNA and CDR2 is SNTAGT in the germline V gene. The CDR3 is CASSGQEGNGYTF. The CDR3 DNA reads TGTGCCAGCAGTGGGCAGGAGGGTAATGGCTACACCTTC.

This sequence joins TRBV7-3 and TRBJ2-1; no firm D call. In germline, CDR1 is SGHTA, CDR2 FQGTGA. The CDR3 is 13 residues long. The V gene lost 3 bases and the J gene lost 6 bases, with 9 bases spanning the gap. Here the CDR3 reads CASSFGPANEQFF. The CDR3 coding sequence is TGTGCCAGCAGCTTTGGGCCGGCCAATGAGCAGTTCTTC.

V usage is TRBV18 and J usage is TRBJ1-5; TRBD1 matches at 7 bases. Trimming removed 5 bases from V and 7 bases from J; junction bases left unmatched: 5. Per germline, CDR1 KGHSH and CDR2 LQKENI. The CDR3 contains 13 residues. The CDR3 loop reads CASSSGQEQPQHF. The CDR3 DNA follows: TGTGCCAGCTCATCAGGACAGGAGCAGCCCCAGCATTTT.

Only a few counts were recorded for this clone. The chain uses TRBV6-5 and TRBJ1-2, with TRBD1 matching over 8 bases. The V segment lost 6 bases and the J segment 8 bases; nucleotides outside the gene matches: 5. Looked up from germline, CDR1 is MNHEY and CDR2 is SVGAGI. This CDR3 is built from 12 residues. CDR3 bases: TGTGCCAGCAGAGTCTACAGGGGGGGCTACACCTTC. Translated, it gives CASRVYRGGYTF.

This rearrangement joins TRBV7-2 to TRBJ1-2; no clear D. V was clipped by 2 bases and J by 4 bases, with 5 bases between them. The CDR3 sequence is 12 residues long. Germline V gene lookup returns CDR1 SGHTA and CDR2 FQGNSA. This chain's CDR3 is CASSLSLYGYTF. The CDR3 nucleotides are TGTGCCAGCAGCTTAAGCCTCTATGGCTACACCTTC.

The rearrangement uses TRBV2 and TRBJ2-5; 7 nucleotides match TRBD1. Trimming took 5 bases from V and 2 from J; bases not matched to a gene: 11. Germline V gene lookup returns CDR1 SNHLY and CDR2 FYNNEI. The CDR3 totals 16 residues. CDR3 DNA sequence: TGTGCCAGCAGTCCCTGGACAGGATTGAAACAAGAGACCCAGTACTTC. It codes for CASSPWTGLKQETQYF.

The chain joins TRBV2 to TRBJ2-2; TRBD2 might be the D (5 bases). V lost 3 bases, J lost 7 bases, and 15 bases lay in between. This CDR3 is built from 15 residues. Germline lookup yields CDR1 SNHLY and CDR2 FYNNEI. The CDR3 nucleotides are TGTGCCAGCAGTGATTTCCGGGAAAGAGTCGGGGAGCTGTTTTTT. It is translated as CASSDFRERVGELFF.

This sequence joins TRBV6-6 and TRBJ2-7; 8 bases are a match to TRBD1. Germline-derived CDR1 and CDR2 are MNHNY and SVGAGI (reference sequence). Trimming took 0 bases from V and 12 from J; bases not matched to a gene: 10. The CDR3 contains 14 residues. As DNA, the CDR3 is TGTGCCAGCAGTTACTCCGGAGGGACAGGAGTGAGGTACTTC. The encoded protein is CASSYSGGTGVRYF.

The chain is built from TRBV11-2 and TRBJ2-7, with a weak D call TRBD2 (5 bases). Germline assignment: CDR1 SGHAT and CDR2 FQNNGV. Trimming took 5 bases from V and 3 from J, leaving 14 bases between them. This CDR3 contains 14 residues. As DNA, the CDR3 is TGTGCCAGCAGCACACGCGGGTTGTTCTACGAGCAGTACTTC. This sequence encodes CASSTRGLFYEQYF.

J is TRBJ2-7 and V is TRBV7-8, with unresolved D. The V gene's germline CDR1 is SGHVS and CDR2 FQNEAQ. This CDR3 contains 15 residues. Trimming removed 1 base from V and 4 bases from J, with 14 bases in between. CDR3 in amino acids: CASSLGAPMVYEQYF. CDR3 nucleotide sequence: TGTGCCAGCAGCTTAGGCGCCCCGATGGTTTACGAGCAGTACTTC.

The gene calls are TRBV7-2 and TRBJ2-5, with TRBD2 matching 8 bases. CDR3 length: 14 amino acids. Germline CDR1 and CDR2: SGHTA and FQGNSA. J gave up 5 bases and V 1 base, and 3 bases lay outside the gene matches. The CDR3 DNA follows: TGTGCCAGCAGCTTAGGTACGGGAGGGGAGACCCAGTACTTC. Its protein is CASSLGTGGETQYF.

This chain uses TRBV2 with TRBJ2-3; 8 nucleotides line up with TRBD2. V shed 0 bases and J 0 bases; nucleotides not matched to a gene: 2. From germline, CDR1 is SNHLY and CDR2 FYNNEI. The CDR3 totals 16 residues. In DNA, the CDR3 is TGTGCCAGCAGTGAAGCGAGCGGGAGAAGCACAGATACGCAGTATTTT. It is translated as CASSEASGRSTDTQYF.

J is TRBJ2-1 and V is TRBV29-1; D possibly corresponds to TRBD1 (5 bases). Germline V gene sequence: CDR1 SQVTM, CDR2 ANQGSEA. The CDR3 has 15 residues. Trimming pared 0 bases from V and 4 bases from J, leaving 13 bases between. CDR3 protein: CSVEDLTGVYNEQFF. In DNA, the CDR3 is TGCAGCGTTGAAGATCTTACAGGAGTTTACAATGAGCAGTTCTTC.

This rearrangement joins TRBV6-5 to TRBJ2-7, with D possibly being TRBD2 (6 bases). CDR1 and CDR2 from the germline V gene are MNHEY and SVGAGI. The CDR3 extends over 15 amino acids. The V gene lost 6 bases and the J gene lost 4 bases, with 19 bases spanning the gap. CDR3 coding DNA: TGTGCCAGCAGCCCTCGTACGGGGGTCTTTTACGAGCAGTACTTC. Protein: CASSPRTGVFYEQYF.

The V and J genes are TRBV15 and TRBJ2-3; 13 bases line up with TRBD2. Looked up from germline, CDR1 is LNHNV and CDR2 is YYDKDF (reference sequence). This CDR3 is built from 17 residues. J was trimmed by 2 bases and V by 1 base; bases with no gene match: 3. DNA of the CDR3: TGTGCCACCAGCAGAGGACTAGCGGGGGGAATCACAGATACGCAGTATTTT. Translation: CATSRGLAGGITDTQYF.

The chain links TRBV30 to TRBJ1-4; TRBD1 might be the D (6 bases). The CDR3 sequence is 14 residues long. The germline V gene encodes CDR1 GTSNPN and CDR2 SVGIG (reference sequence). Trimming cost V 3 bases and J 4 bases, with 12 bases left between them. Written as DNA, the CDR3 is TGTGCCTGGAGCCGACAGGTTATTAATGAAAAACTGTTTTTT. Translating gives CAWSRQVINEKLFF.

The chain combines TRBV21-1 with TRBJ2-7; the table names TRBD2, a call not compared with the DNA. TRBV21-1 is a pseudogene segment. This CDR3 spans 14 amino acids. The CDR3 loop reads CASNLSWRIYEQYF. The CDR3 DNA is TGTGCCAGCAATCTCTCGTGGCGGATCTACGAGCAGTACTTC.